A selection of T cell receptor beta chains follows, all from one sample in a study of regulatory T cells in long-lasting Graves disease. Each CDR3 protein is one row after TCRdb ran MiXCR on the multiplex PCR reads. The data contain roughly 500,000 distinct CDR3 sequences, roughly 20% of them singletons. The specimen was peripheral blood mononuclear cells (PBMCs), collected when the disease was refractory, from a patient treated with antithyroid drugs. The origin of the receptors is a female donor with Graves disease. CDR3s include the opening cysteine and the closing phenylalanine or tryptophan. Fields, in order: clone size, V gene, D gene, J gene, CDR3 DNA, CDR3 protein. D genes are given only for firm matches. Not all rows give a size; the values are once, few, many and, for expanded clones, a class.

abundance: many
v_gene: TRBV20-1
d_gene: .
j_gene: TRBJ1-2
CDR3nt: TGCAGTGCTAGCCCGGGGGCGGGCTATGGCTACACCTTC
CDR3aa: CSASPGAGYGYTF

abundance: .
v_gene: TRBV30
d_gene: TRBD1
j_gene: TRBJ1-5
CDR3nt: TGTGCCTGGAGTGTACCACAGGGGGCGCGGGGCAATCAGCCCCAGCATTTT
CDR3aa: CAWSVPQGARGNQPQHF

abundance: once
v_gene: TRBV7-2
d_gene: TRBD2
j_gene: TRBJ2-3
CDR3nt: TGTGCCAGCAGCTTAAGGGGGAGCGGGAGGGGAAGGGGGACAGATACGCAGTATTTT
CDR3aa: CASSLRGSGRGRGTDTQYF

abundance: .
v_gene: TRBV5-1
d_gene: .
j_gene: TRBJ2-5
CDR3nt: TGCGCCAGCAGCGCGGATGCTCAGCAAGAGACCCAGTACTTC
CDR3aa: CASSADAQQETQYF

abundance: .
v_gene: TRBV6-2/TRBV6-3
d_gene: .
j_gene: TRBJ2-7
CDR3nt: TGTGCCAGCGGATGGGGGCCCTACTACGAGCAGTACTTC
CDR3aa: CASGWGPYYEQYF

abundance: .
v_gene: TRBV10-3
d_gene: .
j_gene: TRBJ2-7
CDR3nt: TGTGCCATCAGAGATGACAGGATCTACTACGAGCAGTACTTC
CDR3aa: CAIRDDRIYYEQYF

abundance: once
v_gene: TRBV14
d_gene: .
j_gene: TRBJ1-2
CDR3nt: TGTGCCAGCAACGACCGACGCCAGAACAACTATGGCTACACCTTC
CDR3aa: CASNDRRQNNYGYTF

abundance: few
v_gene: TRBV18
d_gene: .
j_gene: TRBJ2-3
CDR3nt: TGTGCCAGCTCACCCACAGGGATCATTGATACGCAGTATTTT
CDR3aa: CASSPTGIIDTQYF

abundance: .
v_gene: TRBV5-1
d_gene: .
j_gene: TRBJ2-5
CDR3nt: TGCGCCAGCAGCTTGGCCGGGATCCAAGAGACCCAGTACTTC
CDR3aa: CASSLAGIQETQYF

abundance: .
v_gene: TRBV7-7
d_gene: TRBD2
j_gene: TRBJ2-2
CDR3nt: TGTGCTAGCAGCTTTTCCGCGGGAGCGGCCACCGGGGAGCTGTTTTTT
CDR3aa: CASSFSAGAATGELFF

abundance: .
v_gene: TRBV7-3
d_gene: TRBD2
j_gene: TRBJ2-2
CDR3nt: TGTGCCAGCAGCCCCCTCGGGACTAGCGCCCAAAGAACCGGGGAGCTGTTTTTT
CDR3aa: CASSPLGTSAQRTGELFF

abundance: .
v_gene: TRBV30
d_gene: TRBD1
j_gene: TRBJ1-1
CDR3nt: TGTGCCTGGAGTCTCCCAGGACAGGACTGGAAAACTTTCTTT
CDR3aa: CAWSLPGQDWKTFF

abundance: many
v_gene: TRBV6-1
d_gene: .
j_gene: TRBJ2-2
CDR3nt: TGCGCCAGCAGTGAGGTATCAACCGGGGAGCTGTTTTTT
CDR3aa: CASSEVSTGELFF

abundance: many
v_gene: TRBV7-8
d_gene: .
j_gene: TRBJ1-2
CDR3nt: TGTGCCAGCAGCTCCCAGGGTGAAAATGGCTACACCTTC
CDR3aa: CASSSQGENGYTF

abundance: few
v_gene: TRBV5-1
d_gene: .
j_gene: TRBJ2-7
CDR3nt: TGCGCCAGCAGCCCGGGACTTGAGGTCTCCTACGAGCAGTACTTC
CDR3aa: CASSPGLEVSYEQYF

abundance: many
v_gene: TRBV4-1
d_gene: .
j_gene: TRBJ2-2
CDR3nt: TGCGCCAGCAGCCAATTGGACATGGGACTGAGCACCGGGGAGCTGTTTTTT
CDR3aa: CASSQLDMGLSTGELFF

abundance: .
v_gene: TRBV10-3
d_gene: .
j_gene: TRBJ1-5
CDR3nt: TGTGCCATCCGGGGAGGGGACCAGCCCCAGCATTTT
CDR3aa: CAIRGGDQPQHF

abundance: few
v_gene: TRBV7-8
d_gene: TRBD1
j_gene: TRBJ2-6
CDR3nt: TGTGCCAGCAGCTTATTCCCGCAGGGGGCGTACGGGGCCAACGTCCTGACTTTC
CDR3aa: CASSLFPQGAYGANVLTF

abundance: many
v_gene: TRBV7-3
d_gene: .
j_gene: TRBJ1-2
CDR3nt: TGTGCCAGCAGGATAGGGGGGGGGACACTCAACTTC
CDR3aa: CASRIGGGTLNF

abundance: few
v_gene: TRBV11-2
d_gene: .
j_gene: TRBJ2-5
CDR3nt: TGTGCCAGCAGCTCCCCAATGCGAGAGACCCAGTGCTTC
CDR3aa: CASSSPMRETQCF

abundance: .
v_gene: TRBV25-1
d_gene: .
j_gene: TRBJ2-3
CDR3nt: TGTGCCAGCAGTGGGAGTACTACGGCGCAGTATTTT
CDR3aa: CASSGSTTAQYF

abundance: .
v_gene: TRBV6-1
d_gene: TRBD1
j_gene: TRBJ2-7
CDR3nt: TGTGCCAGCAGGCCTCAACATTTCCGGGACAGACCCTACGAGCAGTACTTC
CDR3aa: CASRPQHFRDRPYEQYF

abundance: few
v_gene: TRBV9
d_gene: .
j_gene: TRBJ2-3
CDR3nt: TGTGCCAGCAGCGTCGTAGGACAAAACACAGATACGCAGTATTTT
CDR3aa: CASSVVGQNTDTQYF

abundance: .
v_gene: TRBV14
d_gene: .
j_gene: TRBJ2-7
CDR3nt: TGTGCCAGCAGCCAGATAGCCCGGGACTCCTCCTACGAGCAGTACTTC
CDR3aa: CASSQIARDSSYEQYF

abundance: .
v_gene: TRBV7-9
d_gene: TRBD1
j_gene: TRBJ2-6
CDR3nt: TGTGCCAGCAGCTCCTTTAGGGGGCCTGGGGCCAACGTCCTGACTTTC
CDR3aa: CASSSFRGPGANVLTF

abundance: many
v_gene: TRBV2
d_gene: TRBD2
j_gene: TRBJ2-2
CDR3nt: TGTGCCAGCTTGCGGACTAGCGGTGCCGGGGAGCTGTTTTTT
CDR3aa: CASLRTSGAGELFF

abundance: many
v_gene: TRBV6-5
d_gene: .
j_gene: TRBJ2-5
CDR3nt: TGTGCCAGCAGTTGGGAACAGGGTAGGGAGACCCAGTACTTC
CDR3aa: CASSWEQGRETQYF

abundance: many
v_gene: TRBV11-2
d_gene: .
j_gene: TRBJ2-1
CDR3nt: TGTGCCAGCAGCCCAATTGGGGGTGGCTACAATGAGCAGTTCTTC
CDR3aa: CASSPIGGGYNEQFF